The 28 T cell receptor beta chains in this list originate from one sample, sequenced in a study of blood T cell repertoires in COVID-19. Clones were read by immunoSEQ multiplex PCR, and TCRdb kept only the in-frame ones, dropping some. This table has 90,000 to 120,000 clones, around 90% appearing once. Source material: peripheral blood. The receptors were gathered from a man aged 35 to 55 with active or convalescent COVID-19.

The chain joins TRBV11-2 to TRBJ2-7; D ambiguous. Germline V gene sequence: CDR1 SGHAT, CDR2 FQNNGV. With 1 base removed from V and 3 bases from J, the gap between germline ends came to 7 bases. The CDR3 is 13 amino acids. CDR3 sequence: CASSLGPIYEQYF. The CDR3 region has the DNA TGTGCCAGCAGCTTAGGTCCCATCTACGAGCAGTACTTC.

As DNA, the CDR3 is TGTGCCAGCAGTCGATTTGGACAGGGAGGAGGGTACGAGCAGTACTTC. It encodes CASSRFGQGGGYEQYF. This sequence joins TRBV11-2 and TRBJ2-7; 8 nucleotides align to TRBD1. The V gene end was trimmed by 6 bases and the J gene end by 4 bases; junction bases not matched to a gene: 14. The V gene's germline CDR1 is SGHAT and CDR2 FQNNGV. This CDR3 is built from 16 residues.

The chain couples TRBV6-4 to TRBJ2-1; TRBD1 agrees at 7 bases. CDR1 is MRHNA, CDR2 SNTAGT, per germline. The CDR3 is 14 residues long. V trimming: 3 bases; J trimming: 9 bases; junction bases outside the gene matches: 8. CDR3 sequence: CASSDQDRAGEQFF. CDR3 DNA: TGTGCCAGCAGTGATCAAGACAGGGCTGGTGAGCAGTTCTTC.

V gene TRBV30 combines with J gene TRBJ1-2; maybe TRBD1 (5 bases). CDR3 size: 14 residues. In germline, CDR1 is GTSNPN, CDR2 SVGIG (reference sequence). V was trimmed by 5 bases and J by 5 bases, leaving 18 bases between them. In DNA form, the CDR3 reads TGTGCCTGGGGGAAAGGGGCACCAGGTTATGGCTACACCTTC. Encoded protein: CAWGKGAPGYGYTF.

The V call is TRBV3-1 (or the pseudogene TRBV3-2), the J call TRBJ1-1, with D hard to call. The V gene's germline CDR1 is LGHDT and CDR2 YNNKEL (reference sequence). Deletions cut 5 bases from V and 0 bases from J, with 10 bases between. The CDR3 runs 14 residues. CDR3 nucleotides: TGTGCCAGCAGCTCCGGGAGCTTGAACACTGAAGCTTTCTTT. Its protein product is CASSSGSLNTEAFF.

This clone showed up just a few times. This chain connects TRBV12-5 to TRBJ1-1; D call uncertain. This CDR3 is 12 amino acids long. Trimming cost V 0 bases and J 8 bases, with 7 bases left between them. Per germline, CDR1 LGHNT and CDR2 FRNRAP. The CDR3 loop is CASGLVTGEAFF. CDR3 DNA: TGTGCTAGTGGTTTGGTAACGGGAGAAGCTTTCTTT.

CDR3: CASSRTGGSNQPQHF. CDR3 DNA: TGTGCCAGCAGTAGGACAGGCGGGAGCAATCAGCCCCAGCATTTT. The chain joins TRBV6-5 to TRBJ1-5, with 7 positions matching TRBD1. The germline gives CDR1 MNHEY, CDR2 SVGAGI. This CDR3 comprises 15 residues. V gave up 5 bases and J gave up 1 base; unmatched junction bases: 5.

This chain uses TRBV20-1 with TRBJ2-7; D unresolved. The V end was cut by 3 bases, the J end by 2 bases, with 5 bases between. Germline V lookup: CDR1 DFQATT, CDR2 SNEGSKA (reference sequence). The CDR3 runs 11 residues. Here the CDR3 DNA reads TGCAGTGCTAGGTCGGCCTACGAGCAGTACTTC. Translated: CSARSAYEQYF.

The chain recombines TRBV18 with TRBJ1-5; the D gene is possibly TRBD1 (5 bases). The CDR3 extends over 13 amino acids. In germline, CDR1 is KGHSH, CDR2 LQKENI. Trimming took 3 bases from V and 5 from J, leaving 8 bases between them. The CDR3 DNA sequence: TGTGCCAGCTCACCTGTACAGGATCAGCCCCAGCATTTT. It specifies CASSPVQDQPQHF.

The chain has TRBV30 and TRBJ1-3; a possible D gene is TRBD1 (5 bases). The CDR3 runs 17 residues. CDR1 and CDR2 from the germline V gene are GTSNPN and SVGIG (reference sequence). The V end lost 1 base, the J end lost 0 bases, and 16 bases lay between the germline ends. The CDR3 DNA reads as TGTGCCTGGAGTGGGATTACGAGACAGCTCTCTGGAAACACCATATATTTT. Its protein is CAWSGITRQLSGNTIYF.

V is TRBV6-2 or TRBV6-3 and J is TRBJ1-1, with D hard to call. CDR1 and CDR2 from the germline V gene are MNHEY and SVGEGT. The CDR3 consists of 14 residues. Trimming shortened V by 5 bases and J by 2 bases, and 12 bases separated the two germline ends. The CDR3 reads CASSNPLANTEAFF. In DNA form, the CDR3 reads TGTGCCAGCAGTAACCCTCTGGCAAACACTGAAGCTTTCTTT.

The V and J genes are TRBV28 and TRBJ1-4, with D perhaps TRBD1 (5 bases). Trimming removed 3 bases from V and 8 bases from J, with 13 bases in between. The CDR3 contains 14 residues. The germline V gene encodes CDR1 MDHEN and CDR2 SYDVKM. CDR3 sequence (DNA): TGTGCCAGCAGTTTTGGGGGACTGAGGGAAAAACTGTTTTTT. Translating gives CASSFGGLREKLFF. The variable domain in full, completed from reference TRBV28 and TRBJ1-4, reads DVKVTQSSRYLVKRTGEKVFLECVQDMDHENMFWYRQDPGLGLRLIYFSYDVKMKEKGDIPEGYSVSREKKERFSLILESASTNQTSMYLCASSFGGLREKLFFGSGTQLSVL.

The chain couples TRBV29-1 to TRBJ1-5; 7 bases align to TRBD1. This CDR3 has 14 residues. The trim removed 4 bases at V and 8 bases at J, leaving 11 bases unmatched. Germline V gives CDR1 SQVTM, CDR2 ANQGSEA. CDR3 coding DNA: TGCAGCGTTGTGGGCGACAGGGTTGGTGAGCCCCAGCATTTT. Amino acids: CSVVGDRVGEPQHF. Combining the CDR3 with reference TRBV29-1 and TRBJ1-5 gives the whole variable domain SAVISQKPSRDICQRGTSLTIQCQVDSQVTMMFWYRQQPGQSLTLIATANQGSEATYESGFVIDKFPISRPNLTFSTLTVSNMSPEDSSIYLCSVVGDRVGEPQHFGDGTRLSIL.

V usage is TRBV27 and J usage is TRBJ2-1, with TRBD2 as a possible D gene (6 bases). Germline assignment: CDR1 MNHEY and CDR2 SMNVEV (reference sequence). Trimming took off 4 bases at V and 7 bases at J, with 17 bases between the two ends. The CDR3 has 15 amino acids. CDR3 loop: CASSSPGLRPNEQFF. CDR3 nucleotides: TGTGCCAGCAGTTCACCGGGACTGCGCCCGAATGAGCAGTTCTTC.

This clone was seen a handful of times. CDR3 nucleotide sequence: TGCGCCAGCAGCCAAGAGGCGGAGGACCCCTACAATGAGCAGTTCTTC. Its translation is CASSQEAEDPYNEQFF. The rearrangement links TRBV4-3 to TRBJ2-1; the D gene is possibly TRBD2 (5 bases). This CDR3 contains 16 residues. CDR1 is LGHNA and CDR2 is YSLEER in the germline V gene. V was cut by 0 bases and J by 2 bases, with 11 bases left in between.

The gene calls are TRBV20-1 and TRBJ2-1, with 9 bases matching TRBD2. This CDR3 is built from 15 residues. Germline lookup yields CDR1 DFQATT and CDR2 SNEGSKA (reference sequence). With 3 bases clipped from V and 1 base from J, the junction kept 4 bases outside the gene matches. CDR3 in amino acids: CSASTAGGSYNEQFF. Written as DNA, the CDR3 is TGCAGTGCTAGTACGGCGGGAGGGTCCTACAATGAGCAGTTCTTC.

V is TRBV20-1 and J is TRBJ2-7; 8 nucleotides agree with TRBD2. V dropped 3 bases and J dropped 5; count of bases not matched to a gene: 9. CDR3 size: 14 residues. Germline CDR1 and CDR2: DFQATT and SNEGSKA (reference sequence). The CDR3 is CSASPPSGSHEQYF. CDR3 DNA sequence: TGCAGTGCTAGTCCCCCCAGCGGGAGCCACGAGCAGTACTTC.

This clone was picked up one time. The chain employs TRBV7-2 and TRBJ1-2, with 7 bases matching TRBD1. J was trimmed by 8 bases and V by 3 bases; bases with no gene match: 6. Germline V gives CDR1 SGHTA, CDR2 FQGNSA. The CDR3 has 13 amino acids. The CDR3: CASSFQDRTGYTF. The CDR3 nucleotides read TGTGCCAGCAGCTTCCAGGACAGGACCGGCTACACCTTC.

This rearrangement joins TRBV19 to TRBJ2-2, with 9 positions matching TRBD2. This CDR3 region has 15 residues. The germline CDR1 and CDR2 sequences are LNHDA and SQIVND (reference sequence). Trimming removed 3 bases from V and 5 bases from J; junction bases left unmatched: 4. CDR3 DNA: TGTGCCAGTAGTATGGGCGGGAGGGGGACCGGGGAGCTGTTTTTT. Translating gives CASSMGGRGTGELFF. The variable domain in full, completed from reference TRBV19 and TRBJ2-2, reads DGGITQSPKYLFRKEGQNVTLSCEQNLNHDAMYWYRQDPGQGLRLIYYSQIVNDFQKGDIAEGYSVSREKKESFPLTVTSAQKNPTAFYLCASSMGGRGTGELFFGEGSRLTVL.

V is TRBV19 and J is TRBJ1-5; D may be TRBD1 (6 bases). V was trimmed by 5 bases and J by 2 bases, leaving 16 bases between them. In germline, CDR1 is LNHDA, CDR2 SQIVND (reference sequence). The CDR3 runs to 16 residues. The CDR3 loop is CASSLGHQGGNQPQHF. As DNA, the CDR3 is TGTGCCAGTAGTCTGGGACACCAAGGCGGCAATCAGCCCCAGCATTTT.

J is TRBJ2-1 and V is TRBV6-5; TRBD2 is a possible D gene (6 bases). V dropped 8 bases and J dropped 7 bases, with 12 bases sitting between them. Germline V gives CDR1 MNHEY, CDR2 SVGAGI. CDR3 length equals 12 residues. The CDR3 DNA is TGTGCCAGCGGGAGGAACTTTAATGAGCAGTTCTTC. As protein: CASGRNFNEQFF.

This clone has a single count. The rearrangement links TRBV6-5 to TRBJ1-2, with D possibly being TRBD1 (5 bases). This CDR3 has 14 amino acids. Between the trimmed V and J ends, which lost 2 bases and 4 bases, there was a span of 11 bases. From germline, CDR1 is MNHEY and CDR2 SVGAGI. CDR3 sequence reads: CASSYRITGYGYTF. The CDR3 coding sequence is TGTGCCAGCAGTTACCGTATTACAGGCTATGGCTACACCTTC.

In DNA, the CDR3 is TGTGCCTGGAGCAGGTGGGGTCGGGAAGGCTACACCTTC. This codes for CAWSRWGREGYTF. The rearrangement uses TRBV30 and TRBJ1-2; no definite D call. The ends were cut back, 3 bases at V and 8 bases at J, with 16 bases in the middle. CDR3 length equals 13 residues. Germline V gives CDR1 GTSNPN, CDR2 SVGIG (reference sequence). Together with reference TRBV30 and TRBJ1-2, the CDR3 gives the full variable domain: SQTIHQWPATLVQPVGSPLSLECTVEGTSNPNLYWYRQAAGRGLQLLFYSVGIGQISSEVPQNLSASRPQDRQFILSSKKLLLSDSGFYLCAWSRWGREGYTFGSGTRLTVV.

This clone was picked up a small number of times. The chain combines TRBV7-2 with TRBJ2-7; a possible D gene is TRBD2 (5 bases). V lost 6 bases to trimming and J lost 0 bases, with 9 bases between them. CDR1 and CDR2 (germline): SGHTA, FQGNSA. The CDR3 is 13 amino acids. The DNA of the CDR3 is TGTGCCAGCAGTCCCGCGGGCTCCTACGAGCAGTACTTC. This sequence encodes CASSPAGSYEQYF. The variable domain in full, with the rest retrieved from reference TRBV7-2 and TRBJ2-7, is GAGVSQSPSNKVTEKGKDVELRCDPISGHTALYWYRQSLGQGLEFLIYFQGNSAPDKSGLPSDRFSAERTGGSVSTLTIQRTQQEDSAVYLCASSPAGSYEQYFGPGTRLTVT.

In this sample, this clone turned up once. The chain joins TRBV28 to TRBJ1-5; TRBD1 agrees at 9 bases. The V segment lost 4 bases and the J segment 5 bases; nucleotides outside the gene matches: 3. In germline, CDR1 is MDHEN, CDR2 SYDVKM. The CDR3 runs 14 residues. The CDR3 sequence is CASSWTGVDQPQHF. Here the CDR3 DNA reads TGTGCCAGCAGTTGGACAGGGGTAGATCAGCCCCAGCATTTT.

This chain uses TRBV5-4 with TRBJ2-7; D unclear. The V end was cut by 2 bases, the J end by 3 bases, with 9 bases between. The germline V gene has CDR1 SGHNT and CDR2 YYREEE (reference sequence). The CDR3 totals 13 residues. The CDR3 sequence: CASSFRLNYEQYF. CDR3 in DNA: TGTGCCAGCAGCTTTAGACTGAACTACGAGCAGTACTTC. The full variable domain, completed using reference TRBV5-4 and TRBJ2-7, is ETGVTQSPTHLIKTRGQQVTLRCSSQSGHNTVSWYQQALGQGPQFIFQYYREEENGRGNFPPRFSGLQFPNYSSELNVNALELDDSALYLCASSFRLNYEQYFGPGTRLTVT.

This chain links TRBV5-1 with TRBJ2-2, with D possibly TRBD1 on 5 matching bases. The V gene's germline CDR1 is SGHRS and CDR2 YFSETQ. The V and J ends lost 4 bases and 0 bases respectively, with 10 bases between them. This CDR3 has 15 residues. CDR3 DNA sequence: TGCGCCAGCAGCGCCGACAGCGCGAACACCGGGGAGCTGTTTTTT. As protein: CASSADSANTGELFF.

The chain combines TRBV7-9 with TRBJ2-1, with 10 bases that match TRBD1. Germline V CDR1 and CDR2: SEHNR, FQNEAQ (reference sequence). This CDR3 comprises 15 residues. The junction had 7 bases not matched to a gene; V was cut back by 4 bases and J by 7 bases. The DNA for the CDR3 is TGTGCCAGCAGCTCACCGGGACAGGGGCGGAATGAGCAGTTCTTC. The encoded protein is CASSSPGQGRNEQFF.